This entry lists 13 T cell receptor beta chains sequenced from one sample in a study of graft-versus-host responses after intestinal transplantation. These receptors' antigens are unknown. Here immunoSEQ multiplex PCR was the method, and the copy in TCRdb shows in-frame clones only, minus some. The sample lists around 95,000 clones, more than 75% occurring once. The sequencing used unstimulated CD4+ T cells sorted from spleen or lymph node cells, collected before transplant. These TCRs come from a human donor who was the organ donor for an intestinal transplant.

The chain links TRBV23-1 to TRBJ2-5; 7 nucleotides match TRBD1. The J call is uncertain, as TRBJ2-7 better fits the DNA end. TRBV23-1 is an ORF, with its function uncertain. There are 15 residues in the CDR3. The DNA for the CDR3 is TGCGCCAGCATCGGGACAGAGAAGAGGTCCTACGAGCAGTACTTC. Translated, it gives CASIGTEKRSYEQYF.

The chain uses TRBV28 and TRBJ1-2; 7 bases are shared with TRBD1. V dropped 6 bases and J dropped 4; count of bases not matched to a gene: 8. The CDR3 is made up of 14 amino acids. CDR1 is MDHEN and CDR2 is SYDVKM in the germline V gene. CDR3 amino acids: CASRLGDRAYGYTF. In DNA, the CDR3 is TGTGCCAGCAGGTTGGGTGACAGGGCCTATGGCTACACCTTC.

The chain combines TRBV6-5 with TRBJ2-7, with D unresolved. Trimming shortened V by 2 bases and J by 7 bases, and 18 bases separated the two germline ends. Germline V CDR1 and CDR2: MNHEY, SVGAGI. This CDR3 has 15 residues. The CDR3 protein is CASSYGQRLQVEQYF. The DNA for the CDR3 is TGTGCCAGCAGTTACGGGCAGAGACTTCAAGTAGAGCAGTACTTC.

The chain employs TRBV10-2 and TRBJ1-1; tentatively, D is TRBD1 (5 bases). This CDR3 contains 13 residues. Germline V lookup: CDR1 WSHSY, CDR2 SAAADI. Trimming took 5 bases from V and 0 from J, leaving 7 bases between them. The CDR3 region is CASSWDLNTEAFF. The CDR3 nucleotides read TGCGCCAGCAGTTGGGACTTGAACACTGAAGCTTTCTTT.

CDR3 DNA: TGTGCCAGCAGAGATTACGGGACCTCTGGAAACACCATATATTTT. Protein: CASRDYGTSGNTIYF. The V call is TRBV2, the J call TRBJ1-3, with D possibly TRBD1 on 5 matching bases. The germline CDR1 and CDR2 sequences are SNHLY and FYNNEI. CDR3 size: 15 residues. Trimming shortened V by 6 bases and J by 0 bases, and 12 bases separated the two germline ends. The entire variable domain, with the rest obtained from reference TRBV2 and TRBJ1-3, is as follows: EPEVTQTPSHQVTQMGQEVILRCVPISNHLYFYWYRQILGQKVEFLVSFYNNEISEKSEIFDDQFSVERPDGSNFTLKIRSTKLEDSAMYFCASRDYGTSGNTIYFGEGSWLTVV.

The chain recombines TRBV5-1 with TRBJ2-5; TRBD1 matches at 8 bases. Germline lookup yields CDR1 SGHRS and CDR2 YFSETQ. Trimming at V came to 4 bases and at J to 5 bases, leaving 10 bases not matched to a gene. The length of the CDR3 is 15 residues. DNA for the CDR3: TGCGCCAGCAGCCGAGGCAGGGGGCCCAGGGAGACCCAGTACTTC. Protein: CASSRGRGPRETQYF.

The V and J genes are TRBV4-2 and TRBJ1-4; TRBD1 agrees at 10 bases. The junction had 6 bases not matched to a gene; V was cut back by 0 bases and J by 8 bases. CDR1 and CDR2 (germline): LGHNA, YNFKEQ. The CDR3 has 16 residues. Here the CDR3 DNA reads TGTGCCAGCAGCCAAGATTGGGGACAGGGGAAAGAAAAACTGTTTTTT. Amino acids: CASSQDWGQGKEKLFF.

This sequence joins TRBV2 and TRBJ2-7; 7 bases map to TRBD1. Germline V CDR1 and CDR2: SNHLY, FYNNEI. This CDR3 region has 15 residues. Trimming took 3 bases from V and 3 from J; bases not matched to a gene: 8. CDR3 nucleotides: TGTGCCAGCAGTGAGCCCGGGACAGTATTCTACGAGCAGTACTTC. Encoded protein: CASSEPGTVFYEQYF.

J is TRBJ1-2 and V is TRBV19; D may be TRBD1 (6 bases). The CDR3 extends over 13 amino acids. V lost 5 bases and J 4 bases, leaving 11 bases between the germline ends. CDR1 is LNHDA and CDR2 is SQIVND in the germline V gene (reference sequence). The CDR3 region is CASSSRGTYGYTF. The CDR3 bases are TGTGCCAGTAGTTCCAGGGGTACCTATGGCTACACCTTC. The full variable domain, in which reference TRBV19 and TRBJ1-2 provide the parts outside the CDR3, is DGGITQSPKYLFRKEGQNVTLSCEQNLNHDAMYWYRQDPGQGLRLIYYSQIVNDFQKGDIAEGYSVSREKKESFPLTVTSAQKNPTAFYLCASSSRGTYGYTFGSGTRLTVV.

The chain joins TRBV10-3 to TRBJ1-3; maybe TRBD1 (5 bases). CDR3 length: 16 residues. Trimming left V 2 bases short and J 2 bases short, with 13 bases between. Germline V lookup: CDR1 ENHRY, CDR2 SYGVKD. CDR3 sequence reads: CAISELGTEAGNTIYF. CDR3 nucleotide sequence: TGTGCCATCAGTGAGCTGGGGACGGAGGCTGGAAACACCATATATTTT.

This chain joins TRBV28 and TRBJ1-4; 7 nucleotides align to TRBD1. CDR3 length equals 15 residues. V was clipped by 6 bases and J by 8 bases; unmatched bases: 12. Per germline, CDR1 MDHEN and CDR2 SYDVKM. CDR3 amino acids: CASRWRTGREEKLFF. The CDR3 nucleotides are TGTGCCAGCAGGTGGAGGACAGGTCGCGAAGAAAAACTGTTTTTT.

The chain is built from TRBV7-3 and TRBJ2-2, with D maybe TRBD1 (6 bases). V was pared by 3 bases and J by 0 bases, with 8 bases between. Germline CDR1 SGHTA, CDR2 FQGTGA. The CDR3 totals 15 residues. For the CDR3, the DNA is TGTGCCAGCAGCTTGGACAGACCGAACACCGGGGAGCTGTTTTTT. This sequence encodes CASSLDRPNTGELFF.

This chain connects TRBV30 to TRBJ2-3; D gene ambiguous. This CDR3 has 11 residues. Trimming took 2 bases from V and 6 from J, leaving 6 bases between them. The germline gives CDR1 GTSNPN, CDR2 SVGIG (reference sequence). Here the CDR3 reads CAWSYTDTQYF. In DNA, the CDR3 is TGTGCCTGGAGTTATACTGATACGCAGTATTTT. The full variable domain, its missing parts supplied by reference TRBV30 and TRBJ2-3, is SQTIHQWPATLVQPVGSPLSLECTVEGTSNPNLYWYRQAAGRGLQLLFYSVGIGQISSEVPQNLSASRPQDRQFILSSKKLLLSDSGFYLCAWSYTDTQYFGPGTRLTVL.